The entry that follows covers one TCR beta chain sequence. This table comes from immunoSEQ multiplex PCR, and its TCRdb copy is limited to in-frame clones, with some not included. The table lists about 54,000 clones, 91% of them singletons. CDR1 is SGHDN and CDR2 is FVKESK in the germline V gene. V was cut by 1 base and J by 2 bases, with 18 bases left in between. This CDR3 spans 18 amino acids. This entry is derived from a study of blood T cell repertoires in COVID-19. This chain connects TRBV14 to TRBJ2-1; D is uncertain. This TCR was recovered from a woman aged 60-75 years with active or convalescent COVID-19. The source material was peripheral blood. The CDR3 DNA sequence: TGTGCCAGCAGCCAAGGAGCAGCTTCTAGGAATACCTACAATGAGCAGTTCTTC. Translation gives CASSQGAASRNTYNEQFF.